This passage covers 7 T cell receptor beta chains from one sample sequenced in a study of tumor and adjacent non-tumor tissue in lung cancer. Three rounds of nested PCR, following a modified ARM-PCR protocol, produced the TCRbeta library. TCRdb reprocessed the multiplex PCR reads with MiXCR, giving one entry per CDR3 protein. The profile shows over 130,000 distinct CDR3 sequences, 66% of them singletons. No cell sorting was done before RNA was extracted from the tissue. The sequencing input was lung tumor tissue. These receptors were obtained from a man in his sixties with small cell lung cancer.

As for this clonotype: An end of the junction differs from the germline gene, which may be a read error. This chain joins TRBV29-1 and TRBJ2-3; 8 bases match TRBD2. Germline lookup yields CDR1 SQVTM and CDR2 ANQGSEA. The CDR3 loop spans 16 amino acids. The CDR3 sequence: CSVVPPGLENTDTKYF. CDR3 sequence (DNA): TGCAGCGTTGTCCCGCCGGGACTAGAGAATACAGATACGAAGTATTTT.

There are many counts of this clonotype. The CDR3 protein is CASSQEQGDLYGYTF. Here the CDR3 DNA reads TGTGCCAGCAGCCAAGAACAGGGGGACCTATATGGCTACACCTTC. The gene calls are TRBV4-2 and TRBJ1-2; 8 nucleotides match TRBD1. Germline assignment: CDR1 LGHNA and CDR2 YNFKEQ. This CDR3 is 15 amino acids long. Unmatched junction bases numbered 5, after V lost 0 bases and J lost 5 bases.

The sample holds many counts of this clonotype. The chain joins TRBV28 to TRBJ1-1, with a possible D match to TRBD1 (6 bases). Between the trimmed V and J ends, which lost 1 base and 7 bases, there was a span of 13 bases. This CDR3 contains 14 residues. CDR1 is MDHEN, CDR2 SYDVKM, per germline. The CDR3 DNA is TGTGCCAGCAGTTTATTAAAGGGGGGGGTTGAAGCTTTCTTT. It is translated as CASSLLKGGVEAFF.

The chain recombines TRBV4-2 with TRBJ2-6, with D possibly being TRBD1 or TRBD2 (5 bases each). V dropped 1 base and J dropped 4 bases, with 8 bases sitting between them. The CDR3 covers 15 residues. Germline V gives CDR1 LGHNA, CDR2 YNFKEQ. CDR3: CASSQAGAGANVLTF. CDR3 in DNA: TGTGCCAGCAGCCAAGCCGGGGCCGGGGCCAACGTCCTGACTTTC.

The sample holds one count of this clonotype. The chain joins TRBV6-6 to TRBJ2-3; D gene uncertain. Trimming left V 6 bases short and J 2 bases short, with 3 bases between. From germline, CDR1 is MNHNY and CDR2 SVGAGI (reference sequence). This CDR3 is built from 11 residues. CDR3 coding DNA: TGTGCCAGCAGGTACACAGATACGCAGTATTTT. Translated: CASRYTDTQYF.

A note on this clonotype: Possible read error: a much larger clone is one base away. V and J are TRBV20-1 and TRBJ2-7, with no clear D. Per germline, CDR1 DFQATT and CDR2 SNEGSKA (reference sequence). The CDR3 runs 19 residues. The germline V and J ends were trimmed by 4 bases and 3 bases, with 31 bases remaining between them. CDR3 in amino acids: CSANPILGNSWGVFYEQYF. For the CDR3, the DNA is TGCAGTGCTAACCCCATCTTAGGAAATTCATGGGGTGTTTTCTACGAGCAGTACTTC.

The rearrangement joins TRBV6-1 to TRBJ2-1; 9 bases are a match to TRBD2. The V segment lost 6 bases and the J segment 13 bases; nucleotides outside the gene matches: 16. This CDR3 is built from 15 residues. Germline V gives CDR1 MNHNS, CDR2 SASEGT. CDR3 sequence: CASRPGTSRSTEQFF. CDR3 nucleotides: TGTGCCAGCAGACCCGGGACTAGCAGGAGCACTGAACAGTTCTTC.